The 7 T cell receptor beta chains listed next were all sequenced from one sample in a study of T cell responses to AZD1222 COVID-19 vaccine. Clones were read by immunoSEQ multiplex PCR, and TCRdb kept only the in-frame ones, dropping some. The data hold approximately 50,000 clones, with 75% to 90% observed a single time. The sample here was peripheral blood, taken 28 days after the second AZD1222 dose. These receptor sequences come from an adult who received the AZD1222 COVID-19 vaccine.

This rearrangement joins TRBV20-1 to TRBJ1-5; D uncertain. CDR1 and CDR2 (germline): DFQATT, SNEGSKA (reference sequence). The CDR3 spans 11 residues. CDR3 nucleotide sequence: TGCATAGTAGGGCGCAATCAGCCCCAGCATTTT. Translating it yields CIVGRNQPQHF.

This clone was picked up one time. V gene TRBV28 combines with J gene TRBJ1-2; 9 nucleotides agree with TRBD1. J lost 0 bases, V lost 6 bases, and 14 bases had no gene match. Germline V gene sequence: CDR1 MDHEN, CDR2 SYDVKM. This CDR3 spans 18 amino acids. The CDR3 loop is CASRKGQGILGANYGYTF. The CDR3 nucleotides are TGTGCCAGCAGAAAGGGACAGGGCATTCTCGGAGCTAACTATGGCTACACCTTC.

The rearrangement joins TRBV2 to TRBJ1-5; D not resolved. Trimming removed 0 bases at V and 0 bases at J, with 12 bases between. Germline V gives CDR1 SNHLY, CDR2 FYNNEI. The CDR3 has 17 residues. The CDR3 loop is CASSEALYRSSNQPQHF. The DNA of the CDR3 is TGTGCCAGCAGTGAAGCGCTGTACAGAAGTAGCAATCAGCCCCAGCATTTT. Full variable domain (rest looked up from reference TRBV2 and TRBJ1-5): EPEVTQTPSHQVTQMGQEVILRCVPISNHLYFYWYRQILGQKVEFLVSFYNNEISEKSEIFDDQFSVERPDGSNFTLKIRSTKLEDSAMYFCASSEALYRSSNQPQHFGDGTRLSIL.

The chain carries TRBV6-2 or TRBV6-3 and TRBJ1-5; 7 bases match TRBD1. CDR3 size: 20 residues. Looked up from germline, CDR1 is MNHEY and CDR2 is SVGEGT. The V and J ends lost 4 bases and 1 base, in that order; junction bases with no gene match: 19. In nucleotides, the CDR3 is TGTGCCAGCAGTTCCCGACCCGGGACAGCCGGTCTTTTGAGCAATCAGCCCCAGCATTTT. This codes for CASSSRPGTAGLLSNQPQHF.

V gene TRBV14 combines with J gene TRBJ1-1; no reliable D call. The V gene lost 4 bases and the J gene lost 6 bases, with 15 bases spanning the gap. The CDR3 runs to 14 residues. The germline V gene encodes CDR1 SGHDN and CDR2 FVKESK. CDR3 sequence (DNA): TGTGCCAGCAGCCCGGACCTGATGAGGGCTGAAGCTTTCTTT. It specifies CASSPDLMRAEAFF. The full variable domain, its missing parts supplied by reference TRBV14 and TRBJ1-1, is EAGVTQFPSHSVIEKGQTVTLRCDPISGHDNLYWYRRVMGKEIKFLLHFVKESKQDESGMPNNRFLAERTGGTYSTLKVQPAELEDSGVYFCASSPDLMRAEAFFGQGTRLTVV.

This chain links TRBV12-5 with TRBJ1-1; D gene unclear. The length of the CDR3 is 17 residues. Per the germline V gene, CDR1 is LGHNT and CDR2 is FRNRAP. Between the trimmed V and J ends, which lost 2 bases and 5 bases, there was a span of 21 bases. The CDR3 loop reads CASGLITLDGTITEAFF. DNA for the CDR3: TGTGCTAGTGGTTTGATTACGCTCGACGGAACGATAACTGAAGCTTTCTTT.

In its sample, this clone was seen once. The rearrangement joins TRBV25-1 to TRBJ2-5, with a possible D match to TRBD1 (6 bases). Trimming removed 1 base at V and 2 bases at J, with 8 bases between. CDR1 is MGHDK and CDR2 is SYGVNS in the germline V gene. The CDR3 totals 14 residues. The chain's CDR3 is CASSEWTAQETQYF. In DNA, the CDR3 is TGTGCCAGCAGTGAATGGACAGCACAAGAGACCCAGTACTTC.